Shown below are 3 T cell receptor beta chains from a single sample sequenced in a study of blood T cell repertoires in COVID-19. Sequencing was performed with immunoSEQ multiplex PCR; in TCRdb, only in-frame clones are kept and a portion is missing. The repertoire holds over 150,000 clones, with roughly 80% as singletons. The sequenced sample was peripheral blood. The receptor source for this set is a man in his 70s with active or convalescent COVID-19.

The chain links TRBV7-8 to TRBJ1-5; D is perhaps TRBD1 (5 bases). CDR3 size: 15 residues. Germline CDR1 reads SGHVS; CDR2 reads FQNEAQ. V lost 4 bases to trimming and J lost 6 bases, with 16 bases between them. The CDR3 is CASSSSGGISQPQHF. CDR3 nucleotide sequence: TGTGCCAGCAGCTCCTCCGGGGGAATCTCTCAGCCCCAGCATTTT.

The rearrangement uses TRBV19 and TRBJ1-3, with TRBD1 matching over 9 bases. The CDR3 is 15 residues long. The trim removed 7 bases at V and 1 base at J, leaving 5 bases unmatched. The germline V gene encodes CDR1 LNHDA and CDR2 SQIVND (reference sequence). The DNA of the CDR3 is TGTGCCAGTAAGAGGACAGGGGAGTCTGGAAACACCATATATTTT. It encodes CASKRTGESGNTIYF.

This chain connects TRBV7-8 to TRBJ1-2, with TRBD1 matching over 9 bases. After removal of 5 bases from V and 10 bases from J, the junction contained 8 bases not matched to a gene. The CDR3 contains 13 residues. CDR1 and CDR2 (germline): SGHVS, FQNEAQ. CDR3 in amino acids: CASSGDRDGDYTF. Written as DNA, the CDR3 is TGTGCCAGCAGCGGGGACAGGGACGGTGACTACACCTTC.